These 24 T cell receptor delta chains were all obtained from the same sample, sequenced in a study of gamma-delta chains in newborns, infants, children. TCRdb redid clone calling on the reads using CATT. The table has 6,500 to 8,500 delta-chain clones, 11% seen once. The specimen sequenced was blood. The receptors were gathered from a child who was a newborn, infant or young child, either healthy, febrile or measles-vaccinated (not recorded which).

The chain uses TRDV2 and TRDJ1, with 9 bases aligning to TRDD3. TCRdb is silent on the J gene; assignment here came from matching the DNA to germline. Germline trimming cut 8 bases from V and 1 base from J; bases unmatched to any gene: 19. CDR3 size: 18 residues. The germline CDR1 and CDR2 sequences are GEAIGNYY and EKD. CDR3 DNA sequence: TGTGCCTCGTTCCCACTGGGGGAGATAGGGTCAGGCACCGATAAACTCATCTTT. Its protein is CASFPLGEIGSGTDKLIF.

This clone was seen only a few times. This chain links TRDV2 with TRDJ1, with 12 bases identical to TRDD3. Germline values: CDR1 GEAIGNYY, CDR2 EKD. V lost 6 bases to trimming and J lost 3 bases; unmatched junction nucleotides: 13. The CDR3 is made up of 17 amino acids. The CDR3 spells CACFPLGDTCSSDKLIF. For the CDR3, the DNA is TGTGCCTGTTTCCCTCTGGGGGATACGTGCTCTTCCGATAAACTCATCTTT.

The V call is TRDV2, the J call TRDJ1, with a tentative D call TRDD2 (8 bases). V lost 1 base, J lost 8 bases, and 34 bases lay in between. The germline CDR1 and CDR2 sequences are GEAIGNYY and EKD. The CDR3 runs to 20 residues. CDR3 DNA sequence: TGTGCCTGTGACACAGTTGAGGCTTCCTACGATAGTACTGGGGACCCCAAACTCATCTTT. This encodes CACDTVEASYDSTGDPKLIF.

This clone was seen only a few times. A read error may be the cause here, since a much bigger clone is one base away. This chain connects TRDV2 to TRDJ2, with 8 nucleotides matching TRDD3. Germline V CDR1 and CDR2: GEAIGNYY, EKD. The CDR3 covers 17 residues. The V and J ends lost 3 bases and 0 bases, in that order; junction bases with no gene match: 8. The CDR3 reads CACDAVGDATLTAQLFF. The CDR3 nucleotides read TGTGCCTGTGACGCCGTGGGGGATGCTACTTTGACAGCACAACTCTTCTTT.

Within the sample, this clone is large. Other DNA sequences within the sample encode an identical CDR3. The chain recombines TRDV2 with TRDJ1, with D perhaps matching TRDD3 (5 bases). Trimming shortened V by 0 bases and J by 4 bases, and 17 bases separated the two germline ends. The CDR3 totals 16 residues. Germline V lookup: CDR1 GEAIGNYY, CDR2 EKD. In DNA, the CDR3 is TGTGCCTGTGACACCTGGGGTCCGCAATGGAGCGATAAACTCATCTTT. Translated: CACDTWGPQWSDKLIF.

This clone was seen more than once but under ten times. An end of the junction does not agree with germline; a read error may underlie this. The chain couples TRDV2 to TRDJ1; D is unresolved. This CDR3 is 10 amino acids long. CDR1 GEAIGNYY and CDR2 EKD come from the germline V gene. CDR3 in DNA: TGTGCCTGTAACACCGATAAACTCATCTTT. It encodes CACNTDKLIF.

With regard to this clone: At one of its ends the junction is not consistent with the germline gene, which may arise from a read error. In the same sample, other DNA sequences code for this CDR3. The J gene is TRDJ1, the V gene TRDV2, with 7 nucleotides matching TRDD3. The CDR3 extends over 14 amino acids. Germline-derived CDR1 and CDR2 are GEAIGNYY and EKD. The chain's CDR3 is CACDIWGSTDKLIF. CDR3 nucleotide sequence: TGTGCCTGCGACATCTGGGGGTCCACCGATAAACTCATCTTT.

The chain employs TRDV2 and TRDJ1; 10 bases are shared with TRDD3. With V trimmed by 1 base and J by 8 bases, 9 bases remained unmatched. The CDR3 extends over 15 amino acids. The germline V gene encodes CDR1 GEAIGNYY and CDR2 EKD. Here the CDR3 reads CACDTLQGDTQKLIF. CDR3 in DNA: TGTGCCTGTGACACTCTTCAGGGGGATACGCAGAAACTCATCTTT.

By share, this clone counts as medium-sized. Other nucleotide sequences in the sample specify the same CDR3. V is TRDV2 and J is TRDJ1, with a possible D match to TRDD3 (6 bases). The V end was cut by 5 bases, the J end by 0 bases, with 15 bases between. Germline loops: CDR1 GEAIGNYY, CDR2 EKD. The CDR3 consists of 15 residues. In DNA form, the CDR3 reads TGTGCCTGTGTCGGGCTGGGGAGAGACACCGATAAACTCATCTTT. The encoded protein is CACVGLGRDTDKLIF.

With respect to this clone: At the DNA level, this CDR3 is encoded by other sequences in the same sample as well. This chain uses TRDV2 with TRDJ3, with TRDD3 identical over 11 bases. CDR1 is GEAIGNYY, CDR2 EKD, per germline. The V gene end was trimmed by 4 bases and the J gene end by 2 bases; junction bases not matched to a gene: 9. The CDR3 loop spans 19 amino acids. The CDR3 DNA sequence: TGTGCCTGTGATTCACTATTGGGGGATACGGCCTGGGACACCCGACAGATGTTTTTC. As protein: CACDSLLGDTAWDTRQMFF.

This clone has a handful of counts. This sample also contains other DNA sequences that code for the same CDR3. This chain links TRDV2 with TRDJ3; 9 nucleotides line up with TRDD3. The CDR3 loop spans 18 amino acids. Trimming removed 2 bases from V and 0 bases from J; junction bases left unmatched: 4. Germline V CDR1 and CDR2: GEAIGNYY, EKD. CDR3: CACDKILGDSWDTRQMFF. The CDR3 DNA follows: TGTGCCTGTGACAAAATACTGGGGGACTCCTGGGACACCCGACAGATGTTTTTC.

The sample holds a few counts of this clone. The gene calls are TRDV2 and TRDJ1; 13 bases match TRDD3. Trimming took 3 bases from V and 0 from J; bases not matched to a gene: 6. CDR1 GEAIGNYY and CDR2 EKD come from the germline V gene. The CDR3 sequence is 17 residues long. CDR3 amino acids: CACDPLGDTVYTDKLIF. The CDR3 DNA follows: TGTGCCTGTGACCCACTGGGGGATACGGTGTACACCGATAAACTCATCTTT.

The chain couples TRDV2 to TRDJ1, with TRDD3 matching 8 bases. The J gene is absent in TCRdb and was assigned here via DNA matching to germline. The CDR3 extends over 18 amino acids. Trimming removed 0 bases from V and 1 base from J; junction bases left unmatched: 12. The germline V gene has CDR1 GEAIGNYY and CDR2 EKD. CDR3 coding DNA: TGTGCCTGTGACACCGTCGGGGTAAGGGGATACCCCACCGATAAACTCATCTTT. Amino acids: CACDTVGVRGYPTDKLIF.

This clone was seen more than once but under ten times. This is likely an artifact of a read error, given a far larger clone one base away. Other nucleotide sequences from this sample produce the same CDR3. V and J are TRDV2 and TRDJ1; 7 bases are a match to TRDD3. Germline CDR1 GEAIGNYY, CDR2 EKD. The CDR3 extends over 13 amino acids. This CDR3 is CACDTWGTDKLIF. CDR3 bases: TGTGCCTGTGACACCTGGGGGACCGATAAGCTCATCTTT.

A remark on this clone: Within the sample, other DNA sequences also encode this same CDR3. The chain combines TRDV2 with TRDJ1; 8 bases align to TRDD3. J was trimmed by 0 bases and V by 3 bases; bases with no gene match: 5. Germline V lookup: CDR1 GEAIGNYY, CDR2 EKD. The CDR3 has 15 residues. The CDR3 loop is CACDPLGGYTDKLIF. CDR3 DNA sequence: TGTGCCTGTGACCCACTGGGGGGCTACACCGATAAACTCATCTTT.

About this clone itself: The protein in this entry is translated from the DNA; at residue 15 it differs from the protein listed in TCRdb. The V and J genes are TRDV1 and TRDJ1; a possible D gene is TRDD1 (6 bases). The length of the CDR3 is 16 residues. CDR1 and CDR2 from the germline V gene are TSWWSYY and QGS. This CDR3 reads CALGEKIGKGRKKLTF. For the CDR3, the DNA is TGTGCTCTTGGGGAAAAAATAGGGAAGGGTCGCAAAAAACTCACCTTT.

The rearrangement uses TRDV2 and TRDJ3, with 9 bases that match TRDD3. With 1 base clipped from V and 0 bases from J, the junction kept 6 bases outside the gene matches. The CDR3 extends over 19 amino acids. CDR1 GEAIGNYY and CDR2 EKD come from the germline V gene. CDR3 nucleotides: TGTGCCTGTGACACGGCTGGGGGATCAAGCTCCTGGGACACCCGACAGATGTTTTTC. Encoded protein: CACDTAGGSSSWDTRQMFF.

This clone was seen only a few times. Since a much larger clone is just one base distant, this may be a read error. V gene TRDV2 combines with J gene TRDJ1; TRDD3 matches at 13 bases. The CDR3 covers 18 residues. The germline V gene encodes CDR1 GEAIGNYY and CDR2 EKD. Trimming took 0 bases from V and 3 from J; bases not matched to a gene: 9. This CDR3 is CACDTVLGDTTNADKLIF. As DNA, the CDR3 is TGTGCCTGTGACACCGTACTGGGGGATACGACGAACGCCGATAAACTCATCTTT.

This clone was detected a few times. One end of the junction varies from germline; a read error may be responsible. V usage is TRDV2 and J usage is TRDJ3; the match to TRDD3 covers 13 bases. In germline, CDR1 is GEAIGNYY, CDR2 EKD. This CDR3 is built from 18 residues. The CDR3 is CARDTGGYATWDTRQMFF. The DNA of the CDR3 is TGTGCCCGTGACACTGGGGGATACGCGACCTGGGACACCCGACAGATGTTTTTC.

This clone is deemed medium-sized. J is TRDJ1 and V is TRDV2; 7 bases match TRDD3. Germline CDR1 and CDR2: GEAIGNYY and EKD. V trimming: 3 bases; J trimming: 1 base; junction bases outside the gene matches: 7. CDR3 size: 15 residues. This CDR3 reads CACDAMGELTDKLIF. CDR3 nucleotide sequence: TGTGCCTGTGACGCGATGGGGGAACTCACCGATAAACTCATCTTT.

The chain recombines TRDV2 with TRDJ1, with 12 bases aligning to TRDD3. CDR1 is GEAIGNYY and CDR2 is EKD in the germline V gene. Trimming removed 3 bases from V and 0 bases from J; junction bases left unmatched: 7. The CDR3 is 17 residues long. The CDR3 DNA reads TGTGCCTGTGACCTACTGGGGGATACAGAGGACACCGATAAACTCATCTTT. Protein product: CACDLLGDTEDTDKLIF.

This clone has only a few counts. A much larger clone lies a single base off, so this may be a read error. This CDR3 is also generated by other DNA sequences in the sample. The CDR3 DNA is TGTGCCTGTGACACTGGGGGATCCAGCTCCTGGGACACCCGACAGATGTTTTTC. Translated: CACDTGGSSSWDTRQMFF. This sequence joins TRDV2 and TRDJ3; 8 bases align to TRDD3. J lost 0 bases, V lost 1 base, and 4 bases had no gene match. Germline CDR1 and CDR2: GEAIGNYY and EKD. The CDR3 consists of 18 residues.

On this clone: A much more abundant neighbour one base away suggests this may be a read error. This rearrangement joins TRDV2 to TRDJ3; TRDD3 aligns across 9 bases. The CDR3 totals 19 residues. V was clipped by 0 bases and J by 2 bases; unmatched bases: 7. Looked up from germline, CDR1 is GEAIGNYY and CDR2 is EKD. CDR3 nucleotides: TGTGCCTGTGACACCCTACTGGGGGACAGCCCCTGGGACACCCGACAGATGTTTTTC. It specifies CACDTLLGDSPWDTRQMFF.

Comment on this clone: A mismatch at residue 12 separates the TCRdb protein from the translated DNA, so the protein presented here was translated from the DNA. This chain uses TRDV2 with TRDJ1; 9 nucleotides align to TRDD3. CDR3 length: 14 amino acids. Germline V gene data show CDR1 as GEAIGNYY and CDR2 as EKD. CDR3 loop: CACDFLGDRDKPIF. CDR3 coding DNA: TGTGCCTGTGACTTTCTGGGGGATCGCGATAAACCCATCTTT.